Here is one T cell receptor (beta chain) with its context. Antigen specificity is unknown. The data were obtained in a study of shared clonotypes between healthy human individuals. Study details: The donor pool was made up of two women and a few men aged 18 to 49. CD8 memory received one plate per donor, CD8 naive two, CD4 memory three and CD4 naive three. Study observations and caveats: Sequencing depth was a factor that was expected to affect clonotype sharing among donors.

Adult Caucasians living in Nashville, Tennessee made up all of the donors. The data were produced by immunoSEQ multiplex PCR, yet TCRdb's version contains in-frame clones alone and is incomplete. The sample consists of 2 million to 2.5 million clones, nearly 97% of them appearing once. This sequence was found in a man between 18 and 29 years old in good health. The sequenced sample was naive CD4+ T cells sorted from blood. The subset: CD45RA+ positively selected.

This chain's CDR3 is CASSTRYPNTEAFF. In nucleotides, the CDR3 is TGTGCCAGCAGTACACGGTACCCTAACACTGAAGCTTTCTTT. This chain uses TRBV6-6 with TRBJ1-1, with no clear D. Germline V gene sequence: CDR1 MNHNY, CDR2 SVGAGI (reference sequence). This CDR3 comprises 14 residues. V lost 5 bases, J lost 2 bases, and 12 bases lay in between.